The text below deals with one T cell receptor (beta chain). Its antigen is still unknown. No per-base quality is available; no much larger clone lies one base away. In light of the paper, this sample's time point label describes: baseline before first vaccination. Vaccinee samples came from UK trials COV001 and COV002, including a single-blind randomized controlled phase 2/3 trial of AZD1222 (ChAdOx1 nCoV-19) in healthy adults. Trial participant PBMC samples were collected at day 0 and day 28 after the second dose for TCRbeta chain sequencing. The CDR3 regions of human TCRbeta chains were analyzed by immunosequencing. The study's own analysis went as follows. TCRs in the repertoires were matched against a reference library of SARS-CoV-2-specific TCRs that had been generated with the MIRA antigen-specificity platform. Breadth was defined as the fraction of unique TCRs that were SARS-CoV-2-associated, and depth was defined as the fraction of total T cells that were SARS-CoV-2-associated. Using the MIRA data, each spike-specific TCR was mapped to the spike region that the TCR reacts to and placed in a CD4 or CD8 class. Log10-transformed breadth and depth values were compared by one-way ANOVA with Sidak's multiple comparisons tests. The table comes from immuneACCESS by way of TCRdb, which keeps in-frame sequences with V and J called. Part of the clones is missing from these tables; in studies checked, under half for an unresolved V gene and the rest for unknown reasons. The V and J calls and the clone size are those of that table, but D and trimming were determined from the DNA. A total of roughly 120,000 clones appear in this sample, approximately 93% of them only once. The top ten clonotypes cover 2.9% of the sample.

The sample is drawn from a study of T cell responses to AZD1222 COVID-19 vaccine (dated by TCRdb to the early 2020s). Background for the entire study: Because spike-specific TCR depth and breadth did not differ between the two schedules, AZD1222 recipients who got a second dose at roughly 4 weeks were pooled with those who got a second dose at roughly 12 weeks. Trial participants were enrolled into age subgroups of 18-55, 56-69 and 70-plus years, which contained approximately 150, 28 and 58 TCR-sequenced participants, respectively. A total of about 230 trial participants underwent TCR sequencing, of whom 207 received two doses of AZD1222 and around 26 received two doses of the MenACWY control vaccine.

CDR1 is given as LNHDA and CDR2 as SQIVND, both from the germline V gene (reference sequence). Inclusive of the bounding cysteine and phenylalanine, the CDR3 is 14 residues long. Only CDR3 DNA remains: 42 bases, in frame from the first base. V loses 5 bases of germline sequence and J loses 0 bases, and the interval between the two ends is 11 bases. Results and caveats for the whole study, not just this receptor: After two AZD1222 doses, spike-specific TCR breadth and depth were significantly higher than at day 0 and than in MenACWY recipients. Because no day 14 peak-response samples were available, repertoires were characterized only after the peak T cell response. Participants were mostly white British and included more females than males, and it was suggested by the authors that clonal diversity may have been underestimated. The 56-69-year group was small, and its depth increase did not reach significance, likely because of low power. Reportedly, almost half of the unique spike-specific TCRs recognized epitopes lying outside the regions that are mutated in the B.1.351 and B.1.1.7 variants. Conclusions about previously exposed vaccinees are limited, since just 5 or 6 AZD1222 recipients were seropositive for SARS-CoV-2 at baseline. CD4 TCRs associated with the vaccine covered the entire spike protein, and the dominant responses were in regions 160-218 and 743-854.

The source is an adult in good health. The V and J segments used are TRBV19 and TRBJ2-7, with the D gene not confidently named. Specimen: peripheral blood, collected on day 0 of AZD1222 vaccination. The CDR3 protein is CASSRVHNSYEQYF. The sequenced DNA is TGTGCCAGTAGTCGCGTTCATAACTCCTACGAGCAGTACTTC.